A selection of T cell receptor beta chains follows, all from one sample in a study of technical replicates of blood from a handful of donors. Sequencing used immunoSEQ multiplex PCR; TCRdb keeps in-frame clones, though not all of them. The sample holds under 85,000 clones; more than 85% are singletons and the top ten take approximately 0.4%. Sequenced input: T cells isolated from PBMCs. These receptors were collected from a human donor in good health. Some clones in this sample may be carry-over from other donors' samples. CDR3s include the opening cysteine and the closing phenylalanine or tryptophan. A D gene is named only where the DNA matches it firmly. Size is stated for part of the rows, as once, few or many counts, or as a class when the clone is expanded.

TGTGCCAGCAACCTACCGGGACTAGCGCGAGACAATGAGCAGTTCTTC,CASNLPGLARDNEQFF,TRBD2,TRBJ2-1,NA,TRBV2
TGTGCCAGCAGCTTATCTAGCTACGAGCAGTACTTC,CASSLSSYEQYF,NA,TRBJ2-7,NA,TRBV7-9
TGCAGCGCTTGGGGCCTACAGGGCGGGTTCGAGCAGTACTTC,CSAWGLQGGFEQYF,NA,TRBJ2-7,NA,TRBV29-1
TGCGCCAGCAGCTCCCAGCGGGAGGTATACGAGCAGTACTTC,CASSSQREVYEQYF,TRBD2,TRBJ2-7,NA,TRBV5-1
TGTGCCTGGAGTTCCTACAGAGAAGCTTTCTTT,CAWSSYREAFF,NA,TRBJ1-1,few,TRBV30
TGTGCCAGCAGCTTAGCTGGACTAGCGACCCTTCAAGAGACCCAGTACTTC,CASSLAGLATLQETQYF,TRBD2,TRBJ2-5,NA,TRBV7-8
TGTGCCAGCAGCCCTAACCGGGACAGCTCTGGAAACACCATATATTTT,CASSPNRDSSGNTIYF,TRBD1,TRBJ1-3,NA,TRBV7-8
TGTGCCAGCAGCTCGTTACAGGGTTATAGCCTCTACGAGCAGTACTTC,CASSSLQGYSLYEQYF,NA,TRBJ2-7,NA,TRBV11-2
TGTGCCAGCAGAAGGGGGTATGGCTACACCTTC,CASRRGYGYTF,NA,TRBJ1-2,NA,TRBV6-6
TGCAGCGTTTCTACGAACACCGGGGAGCTGTTTTTT,CSVSTNTGELFF,NA,TRBJ2-2,NA,TRBV29-1
TGTGCCAGTAGTATCGGCGGGAGGGCCCTTAATGAGCAGTTCTTC,CASSIGGRALNEQFF,TRBD2,TRBJ2-1,NA,TRBV19
TGTGCCAGCAGCGTGGGGGGTCCCGGGGCCAACGTCCTGACTTTC,CASSVGGPGANVLTF,NA,TRBJ2-6,NA,TRBV7-3
TGCGCCAGCAGTGAATTGGAGGGTGGTCAGCCCCAGCATTTT,CASSELEGGQPQHF,NA,TRBJ1-5,NA,TRBV10-2
TGCGCCAGCAGCCAGGAAGGGACTAGCGTCTACAATGAGCAGTTCTTC,CASSQEGTSVYNEQFF,TRBD2,TRBJ2-1,NA,TRBV4-1
TGTGCCAGCAGCTTAGCCGTTGGGGGCAAGACCCAGTACTTC,CASSLAVGGKTQYF,NA,TRBJ2-5,NA,TRBV11-2
TGTGCCAGCAGCTTTCCGACAGGGATGTCTAACTATGGCTACACCTTC,CASSFPTGMSNYGYTF,TRBD1,TRBJ1-2,once,TRBV7-9
TGTGCCAGCAGTGAAGCCCCAGGGGTGTCTGGGAAAGATGAGCAGTTCTTC,CASSEAPGVSGKDEQFF,NA,TRBJ2-1,NA,TRBV6-1
TGCGCCAGCAGCTTCGTTTTCGGGGAAGAAGCTTTCTTT,CASSFVFGEEAFF,NA,TRBJ1-1,few,TRBV5-1
TGTGCCAGCAGTGAAGGGCAGGGGGCCTATGGCTACACCTTC,CASSEGQGAYGYTF,TRBD1,TRBJ1-2,NA,TRBV6-1
TGTGCCAGTAGTCGGAGGGGGACTAGCGGGAGTTCTAGCACAGATACGCAGTATTTT,CASSRRGTSGSSSTDTQYF,TRBD2,TRBJ2-3,NA,TRBV19
TGTGCCAGCAGCTTACAGGGTATGGCCTACGAGCAGTACTTC,CASSLQGMAYEQYF,NA,TRBJ2-7,NA,TRBV7-8
TGTGCCAGCAGCTTCCGGGACAGGGATTACGAGCAGTACTTC,CASSFRDRDYEQYF,TRBD1,TRBJ2-7,NA,TRBV5-4
TGCGCCAGCAGCCAAGATCTGAGGGTGAACTCTGGAAACACCATATATTTT,CASSQDLRVNSGNTIYF,NA,TRBJ1-3,NA,TRBV4-3
TGTGCCAGTAGTCTAACCGGGACAGGGGTTCCACCCCTCCACTTT,CASSLTGTGVPPLHF,TRBD1,TRBJ1-6,NA,TRBV19
TGTGCCAGCAGACCAGGGACAGGGCAGGGCTACACCTTC,CASRPGTGQGYTF,TRBD1,TRBJ1-2,NA,TRBV28
TGCGCCACCGTGCTGGGCGGGACCCCCTACGAGCAGTACTTC,CATVLGGTPYEQYF,NA,TRBJ2-7,once,TRBV10-1
TGTGCCAGCAGTCTCCTGGACAGGGGCACTGAAGCTTTCTTT,CASSLLDRGTEAFF,TRBD1,TRBJ1-1,NA,TRBV27
TGTGCCAGCAGCACCGACAGGGGCTACTATGGCTACACCTTC,CASSTDRGYYGYTF,TRBD1,TRBJ1-2,once,TRBV5-6
TGTGCCAGAAGCTGGGGTCGGGGACAGAAAGTCTCTGGGGCCAACGTCCTGACTTTC,CARSWGRGQKVSGANVLTF,TRBD1,TRBJ2-6,once,TRBV5-3
TGTGCCAGCAGTTTCAGGGACAGGGGGAACCAACTGTTTTTT,CASSFRDRGNQLFF,TRBD1,TRBJ1-4,NA,TRBV6-5
TGTGCCAGCAGCGGGGCACTAGCGGATTGGGGAGATACGCAGTATTTT,CASSGALADWGDTQYF,TRBD2,TRBJ2-3,NA,TRBV5-4
TGTGCCAGCAGTTTCATGGGACTAGCGGGTAGCACAGATACGCAGTATTTT,CASSFMGLAGSTDTQYF,TRBD2,TRBJ2-3,NA,TRBV27
TGCAGCGCTCTAGCGGGGTCCTACGAGCAGTACTTC,CSALAGSYEQYF,TRBD2,TRBJ2-7,NA,TRBV29-1
TGTGCTAGTGGTTCTGAGACAGGGGATGGCTACACCTTC,CASGSETGDGYTF,TRBD1,TRBJ1-2,NA,TRBV12-5
TGCAGCGTTGTAAGGGGGCCTGGCGAAGGGGAGCTGTTTTTT,CSVVRGPGEGELFF,TRBD1,TRBJ2-2,NA,TRBV29-1
TGTGCCAGTAGTTCGGGACACTCCTACGAGCAGTACTTC,CASSSGHSYEQYF,NA,TRBJ2-7,NA,TRBV19
TGTGCCAGCAGCGTAGAGGGGGCTCGCACAGATACGCAGTATTTT,CASSVEGARTDTQYF,TRBD1,TRBJ2-3,NA,TRBV9
TGTGCCAGTAGCCCAAGAGTAGGGGACAGAGATAGCAATCAGCCCCAGCATTTT,CASSPRVGDRDSNQPQHF,TRBD1,TRBJ1-5,NA,TRBV19
TGTGCCAGCAGATGGACAGGTGTGGACACCATATATTTT,CASRWTGVDTIYF,TRBD1,TRBJ1-3,NA,TRBV2
TGTGCCTGGAGTACGGGACAGGGCGCGTTCTTC,CAWSTGQGAFF,TRBD1,TRBJ2-1,NA,TRBV30
TGTGCCAGCAGCCAAGGTCCCGAGCAGTACTTC,CASSQGPEQYF,NA,TRBJ2-7,NA,TRBV14
TGTGCCAGCAGTGAGGCCGGGGGAGCTTATGGCTTC,CASSEAGGAYGF,NA,TRBJ2-7,NA,TRBV2
TGCGCCAGCAGCTTGGCTAGGAGCTCCTACGAGCAGTACTTC,CASSLARSSYEQYF,NA,TRBJ2-7,NA,TRBV5-1
TGCAGTGCTAGTAAGACTCTTGAGCAGTTCTTC,CSASKTLEQFF,NA,TRBJ2-1,NA,TRBV20-1
TGTGCCAGCAGCTTAGCGACGACAGGGATTGGTGGGTATGGCTACACCTTC,CASSLATTGIGGYGYTF,TRBD1,TRBJ1-2,few,TRBV11-2
TGTGCCAGCAGCACAGGACAGTATGAAAAACTGTTTTTT,CASSTGQYEKLFF,NA,TRBJ1-4,few,TRBV6-5
TGTGCCAGCGGGTTAGACAGGAACACTGAAGCTTTCTTT,CASGLDRNTEAFF,NA,TRBJ1-1,NA,TRBV27
TGTGCCAGCAGCCCCGGAGGCAATCAGCCCCAGCATTTT,CASSPGGNQPQHF,NA,TRBJ1-5,few,TRBV7-9
TGTGCCAGCAGTCCAACTGGACAGATGAACACTGAAGCTTTCTTT,CASSPTGQMNTEAFF,NA,TRBJ1-1,NA,TRBV28
TGTGCCAGCAGTTTATTAGGCGAAGGACAGAGCTCCTACGAGCAGTACTTC,CASSLLGEGQSSYEQYF,NA,TRBJ2-7,NA,TRBV28
TGCAGCGTTGTTGTCGGGACAGGAACCTACGAGCAGTACTTC,CSVVVGTGTYEQYF,TRBD1,TRBJ2-7,once,TRBV29-1
TGTGCCAGCAGACAAGACAGGGTGGGGTTCGAGCAGTACTTC,CASRQDRVGFEQYF,TRBD1,TRBJ2-7,few,TRBV6-5